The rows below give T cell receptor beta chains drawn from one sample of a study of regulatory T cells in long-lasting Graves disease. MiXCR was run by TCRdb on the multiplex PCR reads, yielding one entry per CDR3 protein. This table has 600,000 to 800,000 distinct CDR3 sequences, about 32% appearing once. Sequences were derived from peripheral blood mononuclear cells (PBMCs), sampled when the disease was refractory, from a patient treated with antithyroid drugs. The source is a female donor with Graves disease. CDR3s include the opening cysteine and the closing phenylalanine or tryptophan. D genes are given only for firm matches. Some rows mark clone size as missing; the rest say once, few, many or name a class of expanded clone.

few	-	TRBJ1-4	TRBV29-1	CSVGGGGATNEKLFF	TGCAGCGTTGGAGGGGGTGGGGCAACTAATGAAAAACTGTTTTTT
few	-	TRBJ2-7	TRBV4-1	CASSPMDTSYEQYF	TGCGCCAGCAGCCCAATGGACACGTCCTACGAGCAGTACTTC
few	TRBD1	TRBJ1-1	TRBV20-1	CSARGTGWAFF	TGCAGTGCTAGAGGGACAGGGTGGGCTTTCTTT
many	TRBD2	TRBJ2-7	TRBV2	CASSAGLAGFEQYF	TGTGCCAGCAGTGCGGGACTAGCGGGATTCGAGCAGTACTTC
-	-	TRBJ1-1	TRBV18	CASSPPSPGTEAFF	TGTGCCAGCTCACCACCGAGTCCGGGGACTGAAGCTTTCTTT
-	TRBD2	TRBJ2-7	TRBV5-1	CASSPGLAGSSYEQYF	TGCGCCAGCAGCCCCGGACTAGCGGGAAGCTCCTACGAGCAGTACTTC
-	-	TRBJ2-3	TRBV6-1	CASSARTTDAQYF	TGTGCCAGCAGTGCGAGGACGACAGATGCGCAGTATTTT
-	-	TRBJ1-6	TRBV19	CASSATTANSPLHF	TGTGCCAGTAGTGCCACAACAGCAAATTCACCCCTCCACTTT
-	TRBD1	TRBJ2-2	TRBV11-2	CASSLDRQGVPELFF	TGTGCCAGCAGCTTAGATCGCCAGGGGGTCCCTGAGCTGTTTTTT
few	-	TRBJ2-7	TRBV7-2	CASTGPRELAYEQYF	TGTGCCAGCACTGGGCCCCGGGAATTAGCCTACGAGCAGTACTTC
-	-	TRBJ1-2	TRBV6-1	CASSEFWGNYGYTF	TGTGCCAGCAGTGAATTTTGGGGGAACTATGGCTACACCTTC
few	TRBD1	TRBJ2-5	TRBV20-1	CSASDGTGEQETQYF	TGCAGTGCTAGCGACGGGACAGGGGAGCAAGAGACCCAGTACTTC
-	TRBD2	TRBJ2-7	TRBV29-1	CSVGGLAGGYEQYF	TGCAGCGTTGGTGGACTAGCGGGAGGGTACGAGCAGTACTTC
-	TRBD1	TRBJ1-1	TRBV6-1	CASSRSSRDREGRTEAFF	TGTGCCAGCAGCCGAAGCAGCCGGGACAGGGAGGGTAGAACTGAAGCTTTCTTT
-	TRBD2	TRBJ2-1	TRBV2	CASRRDTSGSYNEQFF	TGTGCCAGCAGGAGGGATACTAGCGGCTCCTACAATGAGCAGTTCTTC
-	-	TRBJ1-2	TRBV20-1	CSARDPREGSDYTF	TGCAGTGCTAGAGATCCAAGGGAGGGCTCTGACTACACCTTC
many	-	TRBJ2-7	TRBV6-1	CASSEEAGFYEQYF	TGTGCCAGCAGTGAAGAGGCAGGTTTCTACGAGCAGTACTTC
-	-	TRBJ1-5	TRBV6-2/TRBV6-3	CASSEDRTPQHF	TGTGCCAGCAGTGAAGATCGAACCCCCCAGCATTTT
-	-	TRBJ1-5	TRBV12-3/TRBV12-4	CASSQSMDLYSNQPQHF	TGTGCCAGCAGCCAATCCATGGACCTCTATAGCAATCAGCCCCAGCATTTT
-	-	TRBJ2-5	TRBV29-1	CSVPEGYETQYF	TGCAGCGTCCCGGAAGGGTATGAGACCCAGTACTTC
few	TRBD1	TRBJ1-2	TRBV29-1	CSVVAGTGGANYGYTF	TGCAGCGTTGTAGCCGGGACAGGGGGCGCTAACTATGGCTACACCTTC
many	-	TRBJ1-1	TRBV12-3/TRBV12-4	CASVKWGQYTEAFF	TGTGCCAGCGTCAAGTGGGGCCAGTACACTGAAGCTTTCTTT
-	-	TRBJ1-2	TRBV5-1	CASSAAGNGYTF	TGCGCCAGCAGCGCGGCAGGGAATGGCTACACCTTC
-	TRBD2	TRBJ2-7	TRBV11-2	CASSLGRILAGDGNYEQYF	TGTGCCAGCAGCTTGGGTCGGATTCTAGCGGGAGATGGGAACTACGAGCAGTACTTC
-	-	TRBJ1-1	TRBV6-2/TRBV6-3	CASTYGGANTEAFF	TGTGCCAGCACCTATGGGGGGGCCAACACTGAAGCTTTCTTT
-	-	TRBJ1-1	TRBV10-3	CAISESWGLNTEAFF	TGTGCCATCAGTGAGTCTTGGGGGTTGAACACTGAAGCTTTCTTT
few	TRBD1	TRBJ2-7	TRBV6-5	CANSYTGTGGYEQYF	TGTGCCAACAGTTACACCGGGACAGGGGGTTACGAGCAGTACTTC
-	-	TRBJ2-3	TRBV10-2	CASSGNRGTDTQYF	TGCGCCAGCAGTGGGAATCGCGGCACAGATACGCAGTATTTT
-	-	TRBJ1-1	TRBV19	CASSIDPTAVNTEAFF	TGTGCCAGTAGTATAGACCCAACAGCAGTGAACACTGAAGCTTTCTTT
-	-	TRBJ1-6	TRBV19	CASSIPGSPLHF	TGTGCCAGTAGTATTCCAGGCTCACCCCTCCACTTT
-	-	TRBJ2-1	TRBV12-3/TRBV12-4	CASRPTPRAGLSYNEQFF	TGTGCCAGCAGGCCTACCCCCCGAGCGGGTCTCTCCTACAATGAGCAGTTCTTC
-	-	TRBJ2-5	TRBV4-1	CASSKYRDQETQYF	TGCGCCAGCAGCAAATACAGGGACCAAGAGACCCAGTACTTC
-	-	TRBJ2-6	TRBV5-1	CASSLVSVGGANVLTF	TGCGCCAGCAGCTTGGTGTCGGTAGGAGGGGCCAACGTCCTGACTTTC
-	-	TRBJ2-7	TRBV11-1	CASSSSRSRSYEQYF	TGTGCCAGCAGCTCAAGCAGGTCCCGCTCCTACGAGCAGTACTTC
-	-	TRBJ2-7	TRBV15	CATSRVGQDSSYEQYF	TGTGCCACCAGCAGAGTTGGGCAGGACTCATCCTACGAGCAGTACTTC
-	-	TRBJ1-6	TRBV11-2	CASSVEGDGNSPLHF	TGTGCCAGCAGCGTAGAGGGGGACGGCAATTCACCCCTCCACTTT
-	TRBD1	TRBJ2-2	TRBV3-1	CASSLRTGYAGELFF	TGTGCCAGCAGCTTACGGACAGGGTACGCCGGGGAGCTGTTTTTT
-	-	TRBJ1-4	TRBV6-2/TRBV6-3	CASSYSRGFGEKLFF	TGTGCCAGCAGTTACTCTAGAGGATTCGGTGAAAAACTGTTTTTT
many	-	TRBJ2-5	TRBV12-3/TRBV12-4	CASSQRQTQYF	TGTGCCAGCAGCCAACGGCAGACCCAGTACTTC
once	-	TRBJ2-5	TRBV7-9	CASSLDGGAETQYF	TGTGCCAGCAGCTTGGACGGCGGAGCGGAGACCCAGTACTTC